These T cell receptor beta chains were read from a single sample in a study of cytomegalovirus exposure and HLA in healthy donors. Sequenced by immunoSEQ multiplex PCR; TCRdb stores in-frame clones only, minus some. The data contain fewer than 150,000 clones, about 78% of them singletons. Material: PBMCs. The receptors here all came from a middle-aged man in good health and CMV-seronegative. Each CDR3 is given with its conserved first and last residue. Fields, in order: D gene, J gene, V gene, clone size, CDR3 DNA, CDR3 protein. D genes are given only for firm matches. For some rows the clone size is stated as once, few or many, or as a class when expanded; others skip it.

TRBD2,TRBJ2-7,TRBV5-1,-,TGCGCCAGCAGCTCTTCTAGCGGGGTGGGCCACGAGCAGTACTTC,CASSSSSGVGHEQYF
-,TRBJ1-2,TRBV5-6,few,TGTGCCAGCAGCTTGTCTTTGAGCGGTGGCTACACCTTC,CASSLSLSGGYTF
-,TRBJ2-7,TRBV9,few,TGTGCCAGCAGCCGAGGCGACTCCTACGAGCAGTACTTC,CASSRGDSYEQYF
TRBD2,TRBJ2-1,TRBV28,-,TGTGCCAGCAGTCACGGGGGGTCGCAGTTCTTC,CASSHGGSQFF
-,TRBJ1-1,TRBV19,-,TGTGCCAGTAATACGCCGGGACATCGAGCTGAAGCTTTCTTT,CASNTPGHRAEAFF
TRBD1,TRBJ1-4,TRBV11-2,-,TGTGCCAGCCGGAGGACAGGGAATAATGAAAAACTGTTTTTT,CASRRTGNNEKLFF
-,TRBJ1-5,TRBV30,-,TGTGCCTGGAGTGGGTTGGGGGCTTCTCAGCCCCAGCATTTT,CAWSGLGASQPQHF
TRBD2,TRBJ2-2,TRBV19,-,TGTGCCAGTAGTACGACTAGCCCCACCGGGGAGCTGTTTTTT,CASSTTSPTGELFF
-,TRBJ1-2,TRBV5-4,once,TGTGCCAGCAGCTTGGGGGGGAGGAACTATGGCTACACCTTC,CASSLGGRNYGYTF
-,TRBJ2-3,TRBV7-8,-,TGTGCCAGCAGAGCGGCTAGCACAGATACGCAGTATTTT,CASRAASTDTQYF
TRBD1,TRBJ1-3,TRBV6-1,-,TGTGCCAGCAGAAAACAGGGGCACACCATATATTTT,CASRKQGHTIYF
TRBD2,TRBJ2-7,TRBV29-1,-,TGCAGCGTTGTAGCTAGCGGCTCCTACGAGCAGTACTTC,CSVVASGSYEQYF
-,TRBJ2-3,TRBV9,-,TGTGCCAGCAGCGCAGTGGAGGCAGATACGCAGTATTTT,CASSAVEADTQYF
TRBD1,TRBJ1-2,TRBV28,-,TGTGCCAGCAGACGGCAGGGGGCGAGGAGTTATGGCTACACCTTC,CASRRQGARSYGYTF
TRBD2,TRBJ2-7,TRBV5-4,-,TGTGCCAGCAGCGTAGCGGGAGGGCCCAACGAGCAGTACTTC,CASSVAGGPNEQYF
-,TRBJ1-1,TRBV7-8,-,TGTGCCAGCAGCTTAGGCCTAGGGAACACTGAAGCTTTCTTT,CASSLGLGNTEAFF
-,TRBJ1-2,TRBV4-3,few,TGCGCCAGCAGCCAAAGGCGGTTCTATGGCTACACCTTC,CASSQRRFYGYTF
TRBD1,TRBJ2-1,TRBV10-3,-,TGTGCCATCAGTGAGGCGGAGGGACAGGGTCTATACAATGAGCAGTTCTTC,CAISEAEGQGLYNEQFF
TRBD1,TRBJ2-7,TRBV5-1,once,TGCGCCAGCAGCCAATCGGGACAGCCCTCCTACGAGCAGTACTTC,CASSQSGQPSYEQYF
TRBD1,TRBJ1-1,TRBV7-2,-,TGTGCCAGCACCCTACAGGGGGCGGGGAACACTGAAGCTTTCTTT,CASTLQGAGNTEAFF
-,TRBJ2-5,TRBV29-1,-,TGCAGCGCGGCAGAGGAAGAGACCCAGTACTTC,CSAAEEETQYF
-,TRBJ2-1,TRBV14,-,TGTGCCAGCAGCCCACAAACTAGCTTACCCGCCCACAATGAGCAGTTCTTC,CASSPQTSLPAHNEQFF
-,TRBJ2-2,TRBV6-6,once,TGTGCCAGCAGTTACCGACTCGGGGGAGGGGAGCTGTTTTTT,CASSYRLGGGELFF
-,TRBJ1-6,TRBV30,-,TGTGCCTGGAGTCCGCGGGCCTTCAATTCACCCCTCCACTTT,CAWSPRAFNSPLHF
-,TRBJ1-4,TRBV6-1,once,TGTGCCAGCAGTGAAGGGGGGGATGATGAAAAACTGTTTTTT,CASSEGGDDEKLFF
-,TRBJ2-7,TRBV2,-,TGTGCCAGCGGGGAGGAGGCCGAGCAGTACTTC,CASGEEAEQYF
TRBD2,TRBJ2-1,TRBV19,-,TGTGCCAGTAGTTTCGGGACTAGCGGGAAGAATGAGCAGTTCTTC,CASSFGTSGKNEQFF
TRBD2,TRBJ2-7,TRBV28,few,TGTGCCAGCAGTTCCAGACTAGCGGGAGGGGAATACGAGCAGTACTTC,CASSSRLAGGEYEQYF
-,TRBJ2-1,TRBV29-1,-,TGCAGCGTCCCAAAGGTCGCGGGGGCTACATACAATGAGCAGTTCTTC,CSVPKVAGATYNEQFF
-,TRBJ2-4,TRBV6-1,-,TGTGCCAGCAGTGCCGGCCCTGATCCAGGAAACATTCAGTACTTC,CASSAGPDPGNIQYF
TRBD2,TRBJ2-3,TRBV27,-,TGTGCCAGCAGTCCTGGGACTAGCGGGAGGCCCACAGATACGCAGTATTTT,CASSPGTSGRPTDTQYF
TRBD1,TRBJ2-1,TRBV10-3,-,TGTGCCATCAGGGACAGGGATCGGGATGAGCAGTTCTTC,CAIRDRDRDEQFF
-,TRBJ2-3,TRBV1,once,TGCACCCGGCTGGGACTAGCGGGAGATTGTCAGTATTTT,CTRLGLAGDCQYF
TRBD2,TRBJ2-2,TRBV27,-,TGTGCCAGCAGTTTACTAGCGGGAGTGGGGACCGGGGAGCTGTTTTTT,CASSLLAGVGTGELFF
-,TRBJ1-5,TRBV18,once,TGTGCCAGCTCACCAATCCGGGAGTATCAGCCCCAGCATTTT,CASSPIREYQPQHF